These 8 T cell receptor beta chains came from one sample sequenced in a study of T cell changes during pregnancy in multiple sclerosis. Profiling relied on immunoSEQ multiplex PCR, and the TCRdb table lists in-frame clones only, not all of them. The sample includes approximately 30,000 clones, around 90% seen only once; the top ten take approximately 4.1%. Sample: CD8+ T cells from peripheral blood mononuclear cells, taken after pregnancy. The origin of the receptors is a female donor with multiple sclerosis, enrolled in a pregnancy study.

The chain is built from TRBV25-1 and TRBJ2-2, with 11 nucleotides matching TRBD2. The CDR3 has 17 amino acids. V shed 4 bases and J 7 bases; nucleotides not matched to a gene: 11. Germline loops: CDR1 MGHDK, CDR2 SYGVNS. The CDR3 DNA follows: TGTGCCAGCAGTGGCTTACTAGCGGGGGCACTTGGCGGGGAGCTGTTTTTT. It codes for CASSGLLAGALGGELFF.

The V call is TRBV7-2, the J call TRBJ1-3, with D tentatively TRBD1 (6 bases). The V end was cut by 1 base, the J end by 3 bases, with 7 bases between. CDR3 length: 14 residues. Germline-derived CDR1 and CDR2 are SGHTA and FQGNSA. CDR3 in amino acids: CASSLGTVGNTIYF. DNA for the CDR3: TGTGCCAGCAGCTTAGGGACAGTTGGAAACACCATATATTTT.

CDR3 sequence reads: CASSDLTGTETQYF. In DNA form, the CDR3 reads TGTGCCAGTAGTGACCTGACAGGGACGGAGACCCAGTACTTC. V usage is TRBV19 and J usage is TRBJ2-5; 7 bases match TRBD1. The CDR3 covers 14 residues. V lost 5 bases, J lost 5 bases, and 8 bases stayed unmatched. The germline V gene encodes CDR1 LNHDA and CDR2 SQIVND (reference sequence).

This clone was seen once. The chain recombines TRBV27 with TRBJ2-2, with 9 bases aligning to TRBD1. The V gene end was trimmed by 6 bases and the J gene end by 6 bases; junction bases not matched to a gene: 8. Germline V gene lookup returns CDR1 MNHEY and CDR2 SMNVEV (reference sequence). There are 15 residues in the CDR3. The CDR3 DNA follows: TGTGCCAGCAGAACAGGGGGCTCTTTCTCCGGGGAGCTGTTTTTT. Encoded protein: CASRTGGSFSGELFF.

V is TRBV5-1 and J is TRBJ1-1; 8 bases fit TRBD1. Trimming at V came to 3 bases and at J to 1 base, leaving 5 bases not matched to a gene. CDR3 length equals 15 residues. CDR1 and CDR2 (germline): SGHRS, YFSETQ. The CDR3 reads CASSSPGTGNTEAFF. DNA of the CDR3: TGCGCCAGCAGCTCACCCGGGACAGGGAACACTGAAGCTTTCTTT.

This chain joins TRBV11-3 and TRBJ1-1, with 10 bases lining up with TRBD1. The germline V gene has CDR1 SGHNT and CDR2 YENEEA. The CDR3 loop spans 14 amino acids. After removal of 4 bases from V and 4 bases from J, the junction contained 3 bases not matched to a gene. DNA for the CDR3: TGTGCCAGCAGCTCCGGGACAGGGGCCACTGAAGCTTTCTTT. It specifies CASSSGTGATEAFF.

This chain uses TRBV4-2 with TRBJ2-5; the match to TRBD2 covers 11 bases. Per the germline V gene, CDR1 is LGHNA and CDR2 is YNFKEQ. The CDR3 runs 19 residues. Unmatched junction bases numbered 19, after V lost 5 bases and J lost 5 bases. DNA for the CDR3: TGTGCCAGCAGCTCCCCCTCTGGGGATAGCGGGGGGGCGAGGGAGACCCAGTACTTC. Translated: CASSSPSGDSGGARETQYF.

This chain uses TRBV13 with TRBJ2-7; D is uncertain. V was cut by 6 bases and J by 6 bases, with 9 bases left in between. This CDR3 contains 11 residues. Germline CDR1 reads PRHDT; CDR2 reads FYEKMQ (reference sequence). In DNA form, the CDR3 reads TGTGCCAGCAGTAATACAGCCGAGCAGTACTTC. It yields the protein CASSNTAEQYF.